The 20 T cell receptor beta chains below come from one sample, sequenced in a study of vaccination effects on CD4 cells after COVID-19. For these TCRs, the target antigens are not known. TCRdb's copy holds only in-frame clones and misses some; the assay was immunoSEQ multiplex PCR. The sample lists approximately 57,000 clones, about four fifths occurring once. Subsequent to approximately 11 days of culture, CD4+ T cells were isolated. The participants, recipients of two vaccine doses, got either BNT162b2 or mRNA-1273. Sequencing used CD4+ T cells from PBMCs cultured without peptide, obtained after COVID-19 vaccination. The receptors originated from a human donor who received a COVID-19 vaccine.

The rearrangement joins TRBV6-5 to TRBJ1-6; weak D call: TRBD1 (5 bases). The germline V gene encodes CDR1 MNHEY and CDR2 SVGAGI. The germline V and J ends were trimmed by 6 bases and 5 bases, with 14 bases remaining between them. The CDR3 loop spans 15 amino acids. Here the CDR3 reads CASSLRQPDNSPLHF. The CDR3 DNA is TGTGCCAGCAGCCTAAGACAGCCTGATAATTCACCCCTCCACTTT.

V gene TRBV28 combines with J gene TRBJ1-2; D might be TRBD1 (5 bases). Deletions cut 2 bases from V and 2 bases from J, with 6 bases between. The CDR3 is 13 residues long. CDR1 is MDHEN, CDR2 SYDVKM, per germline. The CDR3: CASSLGGNYGYTF. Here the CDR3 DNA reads TGTGCCAGCAGTTTAGGGGGGAACTATGGCTACACCTTC.

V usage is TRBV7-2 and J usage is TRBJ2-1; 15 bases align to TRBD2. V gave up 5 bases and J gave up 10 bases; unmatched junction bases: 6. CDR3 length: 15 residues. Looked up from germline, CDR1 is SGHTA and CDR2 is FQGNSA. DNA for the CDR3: TGTGCCAGCAGCCCAAGGGGACTAGCGGGGGGAGAGCAGTTCTTC. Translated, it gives CASSPRGLAGGEQFF.

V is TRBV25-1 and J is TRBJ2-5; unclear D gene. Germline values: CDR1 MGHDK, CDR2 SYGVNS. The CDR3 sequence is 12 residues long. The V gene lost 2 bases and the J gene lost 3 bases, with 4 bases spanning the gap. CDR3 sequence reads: CASSEIKETQYF. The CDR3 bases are TGTGCCAGCAGTGAAATCAAAGAGACCCAGTACTTC.

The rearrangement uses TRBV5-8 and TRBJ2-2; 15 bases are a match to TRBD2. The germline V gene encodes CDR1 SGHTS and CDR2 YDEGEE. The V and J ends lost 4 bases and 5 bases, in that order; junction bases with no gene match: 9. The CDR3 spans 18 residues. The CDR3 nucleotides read TGTGCCAGCAGCCGCGGACTAGCGGGAGGGCCAATAACCGGGGAGCTGTTTTTT. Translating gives CASSRGLAGGPITGELFF.

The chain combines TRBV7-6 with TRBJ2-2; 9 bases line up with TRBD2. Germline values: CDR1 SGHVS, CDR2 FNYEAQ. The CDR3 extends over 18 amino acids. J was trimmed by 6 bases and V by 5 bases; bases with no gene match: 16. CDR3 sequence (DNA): TGTGCCAGCAGCCGTGGTGTCAGGCGGGAGGGCCCTTCCGGGGAGCTGTTTTTT. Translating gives CASSRGVRREGPSGELFF. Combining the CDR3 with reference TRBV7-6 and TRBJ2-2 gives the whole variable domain GAGVSQSPRYKVTKRGQDVALRCDPISGHVSLYWYRQALGQGPEFLTYFNYEAQQDKSGLPNDRFSAERPEGSISTLTIQRTEQRDSAMYRCASSRGVRREGPSGELFFGEGSRLTVL.

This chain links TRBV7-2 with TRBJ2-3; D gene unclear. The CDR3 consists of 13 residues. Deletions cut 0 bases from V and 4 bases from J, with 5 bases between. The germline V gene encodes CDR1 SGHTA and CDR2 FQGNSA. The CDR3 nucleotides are TGTGCCAGCAGCTTAGCTTACCCAGATACGCAGTATTTT. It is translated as CASSLAYPDTQYF. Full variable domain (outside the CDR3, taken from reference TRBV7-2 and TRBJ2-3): GAGVSQSPSNKVTEKGKDVELRCDPISGHTALYWYRQSLGQGLEFLIYFQGNSAPDKSGLPSDRFSAERTGGSVSTLTIQRTQQEDSAVYLCASSLAYPDTQYFGPGTRLTVL.

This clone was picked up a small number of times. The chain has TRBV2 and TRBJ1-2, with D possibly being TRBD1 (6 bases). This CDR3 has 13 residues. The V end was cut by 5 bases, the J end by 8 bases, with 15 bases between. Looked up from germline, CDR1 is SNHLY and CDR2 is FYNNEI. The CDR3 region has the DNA TGTGCCAGCAGTTTAAACAGGGAAGGAGGCTACACCTTC. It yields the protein CASSLNREGGYTF. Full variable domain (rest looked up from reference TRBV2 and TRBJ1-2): EPEVTQTPSHQVTQMGQEVILRCVPISNHLYFYWYRQILGQKVEFLVSFYNNEISEKSEIFDDQFSVERPDGSNFTLKIRSTKLEDSAMYFCASSLNREGGYTFGSGTRLTVV.

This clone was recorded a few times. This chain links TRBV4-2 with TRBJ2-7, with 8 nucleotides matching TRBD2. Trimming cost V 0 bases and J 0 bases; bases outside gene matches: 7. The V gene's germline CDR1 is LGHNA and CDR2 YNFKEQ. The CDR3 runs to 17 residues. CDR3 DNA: TGTGCCAGCAGCCAAGACCGGCTAGCGGGCGCCTCCTACGAGCAGTACTTC. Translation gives CASSQDRLAGASYEQYF.

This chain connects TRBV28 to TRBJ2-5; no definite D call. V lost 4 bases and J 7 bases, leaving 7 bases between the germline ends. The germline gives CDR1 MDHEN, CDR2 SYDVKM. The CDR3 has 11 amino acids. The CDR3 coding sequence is TGTGCCAGCAGTTGGCCTGGGACCCAGTACTTC. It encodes CASSWPGTQYF.

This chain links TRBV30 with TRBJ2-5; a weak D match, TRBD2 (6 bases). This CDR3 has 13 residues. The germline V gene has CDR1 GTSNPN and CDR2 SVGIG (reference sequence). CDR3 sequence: CVFTLRGRETQYF. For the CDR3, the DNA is TGTGTCTTTACCCTCCGGGGGAGAGAGACCCAGTACTTC.

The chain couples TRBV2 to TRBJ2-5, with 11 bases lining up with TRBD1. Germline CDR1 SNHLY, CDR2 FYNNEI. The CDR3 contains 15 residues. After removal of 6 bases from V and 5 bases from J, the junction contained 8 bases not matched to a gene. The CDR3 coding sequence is TGTGCCAGCAGGGGGACAGGGGGGTCAGTTGAGACCCAGTACTTC. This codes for CASRGTGGSVETQYF. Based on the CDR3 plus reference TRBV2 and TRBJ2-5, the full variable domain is EPEVTQTPSHQVTQMGQEVILRCVPISNHLYFYWYRQILGQKVEFLVSFYNNEISEKSEIFDDQFSVERPDGSNFTLKIRSTKLEDSAMYFCASRGTGGSVETQYFGPGTRLLVL.

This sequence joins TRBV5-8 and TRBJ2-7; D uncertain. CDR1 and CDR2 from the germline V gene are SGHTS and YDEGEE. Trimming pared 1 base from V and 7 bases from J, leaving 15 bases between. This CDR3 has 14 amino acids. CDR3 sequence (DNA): TGTGCCAGCAGCTTGCTTGACCGGCTTGGAGAGCAGTACTTC. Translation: CASSLLDRLGEQYF.

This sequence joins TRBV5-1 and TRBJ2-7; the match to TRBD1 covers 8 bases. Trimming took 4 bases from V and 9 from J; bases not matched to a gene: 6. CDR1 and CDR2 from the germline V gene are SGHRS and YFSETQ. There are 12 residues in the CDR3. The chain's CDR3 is CASSPDRGGQYF. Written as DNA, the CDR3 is TGCGCCAGCAGCCCCGACAGGGGTGGGCAGTACTTC.

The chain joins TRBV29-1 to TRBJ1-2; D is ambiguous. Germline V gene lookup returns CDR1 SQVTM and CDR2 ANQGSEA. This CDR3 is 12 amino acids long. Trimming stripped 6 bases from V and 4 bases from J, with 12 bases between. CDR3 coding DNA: TGCAGCGTAGCCCCCGGAACCTATGGCTACACCTTC. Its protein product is CSVAPGTYGYTF.

In nucleotides, the CDR3 is TGTGCCAGTAGTACAAAGGTACCGTCCCGTGAGCAGTACTTC. Encoded protein: CASSTKVPSREQYF. The gene calls are TRBV19 and TRBJ2-7; no definite D call. Germline V gives CDR1 LNHDA, CDR2 SQIVND (reference sequence). V was clipped by 4 bases and J by 7 bases, with 17 bases between them. The CDR3 runs 14 residues.

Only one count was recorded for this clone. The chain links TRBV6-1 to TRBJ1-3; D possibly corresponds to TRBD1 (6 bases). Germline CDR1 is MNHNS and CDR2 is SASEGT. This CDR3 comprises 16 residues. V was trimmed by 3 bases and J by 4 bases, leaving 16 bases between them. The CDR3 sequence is CASSDAGQRAGNTIYF. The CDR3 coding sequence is TGTGCCAGCAGTGACGCGGGACAAAGGGCCGGAAACACCATATATTTT.

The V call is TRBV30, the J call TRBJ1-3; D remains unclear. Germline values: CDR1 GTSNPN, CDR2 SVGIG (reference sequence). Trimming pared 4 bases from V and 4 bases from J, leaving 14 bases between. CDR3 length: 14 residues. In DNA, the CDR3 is TGTGCCTGGACGCCTTCCTCGGCGGGAAACACCATATATTTT. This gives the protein CAWTPSSAGNTIYF.

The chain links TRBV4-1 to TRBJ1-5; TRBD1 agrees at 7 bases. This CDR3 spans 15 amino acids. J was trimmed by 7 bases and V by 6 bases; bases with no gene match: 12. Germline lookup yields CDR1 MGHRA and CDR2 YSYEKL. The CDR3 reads CASRQTGVPSQPQHF. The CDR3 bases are TGCGCCAGCAGACAAACAGGGGTCCCCTCGCAGCCCCAGCATTTT.

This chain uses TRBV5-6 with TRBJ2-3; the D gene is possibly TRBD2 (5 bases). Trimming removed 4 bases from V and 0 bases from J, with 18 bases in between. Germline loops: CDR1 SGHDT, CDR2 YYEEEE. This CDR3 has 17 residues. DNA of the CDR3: TGTGCCAGCAGCCCGTACACAGTGACTACTAGCACAGATACGCAGTATTTT. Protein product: CASSPYTVTTSTDTQYF.